One and the same sample provided the 23 T cell receptor beta chains below, sequenced in a study of blood T cell repertoires in COVID-19. Some clones are missing from TCRdb's copy, which holds only in-frame ones; the method was immunoSEQ multiplex PCR. The table lists nearly 300,000 clones, roughly 84% of them singletons, with more than 1.4% in the top ten. The material sequenced was peripheral blood. These receptors were obtained from a human donor with COVID-19, enrolled during active disease. The donor label of this sample is uncertain.

V gene TRBV15 combines with J gene TRBJ2-2; 8 bases are a match to TRBD2. The germline CDR1 and CDR2 sequences are LNHNV and YYDKDF (reference sequence). CDR3 size: 16 residues. The ends lost 0 bases at V and 7 bases at J; junction bases unmatched: 7. The CDR3 DNA sequence: TGTGCCACCAGCAGAGATAACGGGAGGGCAAGCGGGGAGCTGTTTTTT. Its translation is CATSRDNGRASGELFF.

This clone was seen just once. The V and J genes are TRBV5-4 and TRBJ2-7; 9 bases match TRBD1. CDR1 and CDR2 from the germline V gene are SGHNT and YYREEE (reference sequence). Trimming took 0 bases from V and 6 from J; bases not matched to a gene: 7. The CDR3 length is 15 residues. The DNA for the CDR3 is TGTGCCAGCAGCTTGGTGGGACAGGGAGGTCGCGAGCAGTACTTC. Translating it yields CASSLVGQGGREQYF.

The rearrangement joins TRBV5-6 to TRBJ2-7; 7 bases are a match to TRBD1. The CDR3 totals 15 residues. Germline V CDR1 and CDR2: SGHDT, YYEEEE. Unmatched junction bases numbered 6, after V lost 3 bases and J lost 0 bases. CDR3 loop: CASSSPGQSSYEQYF. DNA for the CDR3: TGTGCCAGCAGCTCGCCGGGACAGAGCTCCTACGAGCAGTACTTC.

V is TRBV2 and J is TRBJ2-3; a possible D gene is TRBD2 (6 bases). Germline loops: CDR1 SNHLY, CDR2 FYNNEI. The CDR3 contains 14 residues. V gave up 5 bases and J gave up 0 bases, with 9 bases separating them. CDR3 DNA sequence: TGTGCCAGCAGTTCCGGGACTAGCACAGATACGCAGTATTTT. Protein sequence: CASSSGTSTDTQYF.

This clone was counted a few times. This rearrangement joins TRBV2 to TRBJ2-2; tentative D call: TRBD2 (6 bases). The V end was cut by 6 bases, the J end by 4 bases, with 21 bases between. CDR3 size: 17 residues. In germline, CDR1 is SNHLY, CDR2 FYNNEI. CDR3 residues: CASSLRTGTGGTGELFF. CDR3 in DNA: TGTGCCAGCAGCCTCAGAACCGGGACCGGGGGCACCGGGGAGCTGTTTTTT.

With regard to this clone: At the DNA level, this CDR3 is encoded by other sequences in the same sample as well. This chain joins TRBV7-3 and TRBJ2-1; 7 bases are a match to TRBD2. The CDR3 is made up of 14 amino acids. The trim removed 5 bases at V and 3 bases at J, leaving 4 bases unmatched. The germline gives CDR1 SGHTA, CDR2 FQGTGA. This CDR3 is CASSPSGGYNEQFF. Written as DNA, the CDR3 is TGTGCCAGCAGCCCCTCGGGGGGCTACAATGAGCAGTTCTTC.

The genes are TRBV9 and TRBJ2-5, with TRBD1 as a possible D gene (5 bases). Trimming shortened V by 0 bases and J by 3 bases, and 9 bases separated the two germline ends. The CDR3 consists of 14 residues. From germline, CDR1 is SGDLS and CDR2 YYNGEE. The CDR3 here is CASSVAPREETQYF. CDR3 in DNA: TGTGCCAGCAGCGTAGCTCCCAGGGAAGAGACCCAGTACTTC.

This sequence joins TRBV9 and TRBJ1-1, with 9 bases matching TRBD1. The CDR3 sequence is 18 residues long. Germline CDR1 is SGDLS and CDR2 is YYNGEE. J lost 3 bases, V lost 0 bases, and 12 bases had no gene match. CDR3 in DNA: TGTGCCAGCAGCGTAGAGGGGGTTTTGGGACAGGGTGACACTGAAGCTTTCTTT. Translation gives CASSVEGVLGQGDTEAFF.

The J gene is TRBJ2-1, the V gene TRBV2, with TRBD1 identical over 7 bases. Germline CDR1 reads SNHLY; CDR2 reads FYNNEI. CDR3 length: 13 amino acids. Trimming took 6 bases from V and 5 from J; bases not matched to a gene: 4. The CDR3 nucleotides are TGTGCCAGCAGGCAGGGGGAAGACAATGAGCAGTTCTTC. Protein product: CASRQGEDNEQFF.

This clone was counted only a few times. This rearrangement joins TRBV6-5 to TRBJ2-5; tentatively, D is TRBD1 (8 bases). The CDR3 is 14 residues long. The V gene's germline CDR1 is MNHEY and CDR2 SVGAGI. V shed 8 bases and J shed 6 bases, with 19 bases lying between them. The DNA of the CDR3 is TGTGCCAGCGGAGAACAGGGGGGGTCGCAGACCCAGTACTTC. It yields the protein CASGEQGGSQTQYF.

Written as DNA, the CDR3 is TGTGCCAGCAGCTTAGGACTAGCGGAGGCCTACGAGCAGTACTTC. It translates to CASSLGLAEAYEQYF. The chain uses TRBV11-2 and TRBJ2-7, with 9 bases fitting TRBD2. The length of the CDR3 is 15 residues. CDR1 and CDR2 from the germline V gene are SGHAT and FQNNGV. The junction had 3 bases not matched to a gene; V was cut back by 1 base and J by 2 bases.

This chain's CDR3 is CASVPTGPNSNQPQHF. CDR3 DNA sequence: TGTGCCAGCGTACCGACAGGTCCAAATAGCAATCAGCCCCAGCATTTT. V is TRBV18 and J is TRBJ1-5; D is perhaps TRBD1 (6 bases). Trimming took off 8 bases at V and 0 bases at J, with 17 bases between the two ends. CDR3 length: 16 residues. Germline CDR1 reads KGHSH; CDR2 reads LQKENI. The variable domain in full, with the rest retrieved from reference TRBV18 and TRBJ1-5, is NAGVMQNPRHLVRRRGQEARLRCSPMKGHSHVYWYRQLPEEGLKFMVYLQKENIIDESGMPKERFSAEFPKEGPSILRIQQVVRGDSAAYFCASVPTGPNSNQPQHFGDGTRLSIL.

CDR3 loop: CASSTRRVGKSSYEQYF. In DNA, the CDR3 is TGTGCCAGCAGTACACGAAGGGTCGGGAAATCCTCCTACGAGCAGTACTTC. V gene TRBV27 combines with J gene TRBJ2-7, with D perhaps TRBD2 (5 bases). V gave up 5 bases and J gave up 0 bases, with 20 bases separating them. The CDR3 consists of 17 residues. The V gene's germline CDR1 is MNHEY and CDR2 SMNVEV (reference sequence).

The chain couples TRBV27 to TRBJ2-7; TRBD2 might be the D (6 bases). This CDR3 spans 18 amino acids. V dropped 7 bases and J dropped 1 base, with 26 bases sitting between them. The V gene's germline CDR1 is MNHEY and CDR2 SMNVEV (reference sequence). CDR3 in amino acids: CASTMRVAAGPGSYEQYF. The CDR3 DNA reads TGTGCCAGCACCATGAGGGTCGCCGCGGGGCCTGGGTCCTACGAGCAGTACTTC.

Only one count was recorded for this clone. The chain links TRBV30 to TRBJ2-5; the match to TRBD2 covers 10 bases. V was clipped by 5 bases and J by 3 bases; unmatched bases: 9. The CDR3 consists of 15 residues. Germline V gene sequence: CDR1 GTSNPN, CDR2 SVGIG (reference sequence). CDR3 protein: CAWGTGLAIEETQYF. Written as DNA, the CDR3 is TGTGCCTGGGGAACGGGACTAGCGATAGAAGAGACCCAGTACTTC.

This chain joins TRBV28 and TRBJ2-3; TRBD1 matches 7 bases. The CDR3 sequence is 16 residues long. After removal of 7 bases from V and 2 bases from J, the junction contained 12 bases not matched to a gene. Germline V gene data show CDR1 as MDHEN and CDR2 as SYDVKM. This CDR3 reads CASIPTRTGATDTQYF. CDR3 DNA sequence: TGTGCCAGCATCCCCACCCGGACAGGTGCCACAGATACGCAGTATTTT.

The V and J genes are TRBV5-1 and TRBJ2-5; the match to TRBD1 covers 9 bases. Germline loops: CDR1 SGHRS, CDR2 YFSETQ. The CDR3 sequence is 15 residues long. V dropped 4 bases and J dropped 2; count of bases not matched to a gene: 6. In nucleotides, the CDR3 is TGCGCCAGCAGCATATCCGGGACAGGGCAAGAGACCCAGTACTTC. Protein: CASSISGTGQETQYF. Full variable domain (outside the CDR3, taken from reference TRBV5-1 and TRBJ2-5): KAGVTQTPRYLIKTRGQQVTLSCSPISGHRSVSWYQQTPGQGLQFLFEYFSETQRNKGNFPGRFSGRQFSNSRSEMNVSTLELGDSALYLCASSISGTGQETQYFGPGTRLLVL.

The rearrangement joins TRBV19 to TRBJ2-3; D is unclear. Looked up from germline, CDR1 is LNHDA and CDR2 is SQIVND (reference sequence). CDR3 length: 16 residues. The V end lost 6 bases, the J end lost 0 bases, and 16 bases lay between the germline ends. CDR3 in amino acids: CASSEQRFASTDTQYF. CDR3 DNA: TGTGCCAGTAGCGAGCAGAGGTTCGCTAGCACAGATACGCAGTATTTT.

The gene calls are TRBV6-1 and TRBJ2-1, with 7 positions matching TRBD1. The CDR3 runs 14 residues. The germline V gene encodes CDR1 MNHNS and CDR2 SASEGT. The V gene end was trimmed by 3 bases and the J gene end by 8 bases; junction bases not matched to a gene: 7. The CDR3 DNA sequence: TGTGCCAGCAGTGATTCACAGGGGTTCGATGAGCAGTTCTTC. Translated: CASSDSQGFDEQFF.

The genes are TRBV28 and TRBJ2-7; TRBD2 might be the D (7 bases). Germline V gene data show CDR1 as MDHEN and CDR2 as SYDVKM. The V end lost 3 bases, the J end lost 5 bases, and 14 bases lay between the germline ends. The CDR3 runs 14 residues. This CDR3 reads CASSFGGRMDEQYF. CDR3 sequence (DNA): TGTGCCAGCAGTTTCGGGGGGCGCATGGACGAGCAGTACTTC.

To note about this clone: This same CDR3 is encoded by further DNA sequences in the sample. V is TRBV30 and J is TRBJ2-3; 13 positions match TRBD2. This CDR3 has 14 residues. V was clipped by 5 bases and J by 4 bases; unmatched bases: 3. Germline CDR1 is GTSNPN and CDR2 is SVGIG (reference sequence). CDR3: CAWGLAGEADTQYF. The DNA for the CDR3 is TGTGCCTGGGGACTAGCGGGAGAGGCAGATACGCAGTATTTT.

The V and J genes are TRBV27 and TRBJ1-1, with 9 positions matching TRBD1. V shed 5 bases and J 5 bases; nucleotides not matched to a gene: 6. This CDR3 is 14 amino acids long. Germline assignment: CDR1 MNHEY and CDR2 SMNVEV (reference sequence). The chain's CDR3 is CASSATGGRTEAFF. As DNA, the CDR3 is TGTGCCAGCAGTGCCACAGGGGGCCGGACTGAAGCTTTCTTT.

V is TRBV4-1 and J is TRBJ1-1, with 8 bases lining up with TRBD1. The J segment lost 3 bases and the V segment lost 4 bases, leaving 7 bases of the junction unmatched. The CDR3 is 15 residues long. Germline assignment: CDR1 MGHRA and CDR2 YSYEKL. The DNA of the CDR3 is TGCGCCAGCAGCCTGATCAGGGGGCACGACACTGAAGCTTTCTTT. Protein sequence: CASSLIRGHDTEAFF.